This TCR beta chain was obtained from a study of blood T cells in healthy people across ages. Whole-study context: Every two T cells gave about one barcoded beta molecule via template switching. General observations from the study: Across samples, TCR beta diversity tracked strongly with naive T cell percentage. Using unsorted PBMCs precluded a conclusive naive versus antigen-experienced comparison.

Germline CDR1 reads LGHDT; CDR2 reads YNNKEL (reference sequence). The CDR3 is 14 amino acids. V dropped 4 bases and J dropped 0 bases, with 10 bases sitting between them. Then a second PCR, running about 6 to 11 cycles, was carried out with a sample-barcoded 5' primer and a J-beta primer mix. TCRdb called the 5' RACE reads again in MiXCR, with one record for every CDR3 protein. Among 910,000 or so distinct CDR3 sequences listed, roughly 50% were seen once. This clonotype occurred a few times. Its antigen is undetermined. The chain is built from TRBV3-1 and TRBJ2-7, with D unclear. The specimen was blood. This TCR was recovered from a woman in her fifties or sixties in good health. CDR3 sequence: CASSRKDGSYEQYF. The CDR3 DNA is TGTGCCAGCAGCCGCAAGGACGGCTCCTACGAGCAGTACTTC.